The 25 T cell receptor beta chains presented below share a single source sample, sequenced in a study of cytomegalovirus exposure and HLA in healthy donors. The PCR used 60 Vbeta and 13 Jbeta primers. Here immunoSEQ multiplex PCR was the method, and the copy in TCRdb shows in-frame clones only, minus some. The sample lists about 140,000 clones, roughly 86% occurring once. The specimen sequenced was PBMCs. The receptors were gathered from a man in his late teens or twenties in good health and CMV-seropositive.

In DNA form, the CDR3 reads TGTGCCAGTTCGACTAGCGGAGCCTACGAGCAGTACTTC. Protein: CASSTSGAYEQYF. The gene calls are TRBV6-1 and TRBJ2-7, with 9 bases aligning to TRBD2. V lost 9 bases to trimming and J lost 2 bases; unmatched junction nucleotides: 5. Germline-derived CDR1 and CDR2 are MNHNS and SASEGT. This CDR3 has 13 amino acids.

V usage is TRBV18 and J usage is TRBJ1-1, with 10 positions matching TRBD1. Losses at the gene ends were 3 bases for V and 0 bases for J; bases not matched to a gene: 4. Germline V gene data show CDR1 as KGHSH and CDR2 as LQKENI. The CDR3 extends over 16 amino acids. The CDR3 here is CASSPPTGGLNTEAFF. The CDR3 region has the DNA TGTGCCAGCTCACCTCCGACAGGGGGCCTGAACACTGAAGCTTTCTTT.

This chain connects TRBV5-1 to TRBJ1-3; 11 positions agree with TRBD1. Germline lookup yields CDR1 SGHRS and CDR2 YFSETQ. The ends lost 4 bases at V and 2 bases at J; junction bases unmatched: 14. The CDR3 has 19 residues. The CDR3 is CASSRRTGGGQKTGNTIYF. CDR3 nucleotides: TGCGCCAGCAGCCGACGGACAGGGGGCGGCCAAAAGACTGGAAACACCATATATTTT.

Only one count was recorded for this clone. The rearrangement links TRBV4-1 to TRBJ2-3; TRBD2 matches at 8 bases. V was pared by 2 bases and J by 3 bases, with 7 bases of the junction left unmatched. This CDR3 spans 16 amino acids. Germline V gives CDR1 MGHRA, CDR2 YSYEKL. CDR3 in DNA: TGCGCCAGCAGCCAAATAGCGGGAAGGGATACAGATACGCAGTATTTT. This sequence encodes CASSQIAGRDTDTQYF.

The chain recombines TRBV2 with TRBJ2-6; D gene uncertain. This CDR3 has 14 residues. Per the germline V gene, CDR1 is SNHLY and CDR2 is FYNNEI. Trimming pared 7 bases from V and 0 bases from J, leaving 7 bases between. This chain's CDR3 is CASTSFSGANVLTF. DNA of the CDR3: TGTGCCAGCACCTCGTTCTCTGGGGCCAACGTCCTGACTTTC.

The rearrangement joins TRBV6-4 to TRBJ2-7; 7 bases align to TRBD2. The V gene's germline CDR1 is MRHNA and CDR2 SNTAGT. This CDR3 has 13 amino acids. V gave up 5 bases and J gave up 5 bases; unmatched junction bases: 6. The CDR3 nucleotides are TGTGCCAGCAGTCGGGAGGTCTGGCACGAGCAGTACTTC. Residues: CASSREVWHEQYF.

V usage is TRBV10-3 and J usage is TRBJ2-2; D remains unclear. The CDR3 contains 15 residues. Germline V CDR1 and CDR2: ENHRY, SYGVKD. Trimming shortened V by 8 bases and J by 0 bases, and 13 bases separated the two germline ends. CDR3 region: CAIALKAPNTGELFF. The CDR3 bases are TGTGCCATCGCTCTGAAAGCCCCGAACACCGGGGAGCTGTTTTTT.

This clone was counted once. This rearrangement joins TRBV27 to TRBJ1-2; a possible D gene is TRBD1 (6 bases). The V and J ends lost 4 bases and 0 bases respectively, with 15 bases between them. CDR3 length: 16 amino acids. Germline V gives CDR1 MNHEY, CDR2 SMNVEV (reference sequence). The CDR3 protein is CASSSWTDFSNYGYTF. For the CDR3, the DNA is TGTGCCAGCAGTTCCTGGACAGATTTCTCTAACTATGGCTACACCTTC.

In its sample, this clone was seen a few times. The V and J genes are TRBV7-9 and TRBJ2-7, with 15 bases that match TRBD2. Germline CDR1 and CDR2: SEHNR and FQNEAQ (reference sequence). Germline trimming cut 4 bases from V and 5 bases from J; bases unmatched to any gene: 9. This CDR3 has 17 residues. In DNA form, the CDR3 reads TGTGCCAGCAGCTCCAGCGGGACTAGCGGGAGGTGGCACGAGCAGTACTTC. It translates to CASSSSGTSGRWHEQYF.

The chain is built from TRBV27 and TRBJ1-1; D not certain. CDR1 and CDR2 from the germline V gene are MNHEY and SMNVEV (reference sequence). The CDR3 is 13 residues long. Trimming left V 5 bases short and J 5 bases short, with 12 bases between. The CDR3 coding sequence is TGTGCCAGCAGTGCCTACGGGGAAACTGAAGCTTTCTTT. This sequence encodes CASSAYGETEAFF.

For the CDR3, the DNA is TGTGCCAGCAGTCCGCCTACAGGACCTAATGAAAAACTGTTTTTT. Translated: CASSPPTGPNEKLFF. The rearrangement joins TRBV28 to TRBJ1-4, with D maybe TRBD1 (5 bases). This CDR3 has 15 residues. The V gene lost 5 bases and the J gene lost 3 bases, with 13 bases spanning the gap. The germline CDR1 and CDR2 sequences are MDHEN and SYDVKM. Full variable domain (rest looked up from reference TRBV28 and TRBJ1-4): DVKVTQSSRYLVKRTGEKVFLECVQDMDHENMFWYRQDPGLGLRLIYFSYDVKMKEKGDIPEGYSVSREKKERFSLILESASTNQTSMYLCASSPPTGPNEKLFFGSGTQLSVL.

The CDR3 DNA follows: TGTGCCAGCAGCTCGACAGGTGGAATTGGAACTGAAGCTTTCTTT. Its translation is CASSSTGGIGTEAFF. The genes are TRBV11-2 and TRBJ1-1, with a tentative D call TRBD1 (6 bases). CDR3 length equals 15 residues. The V end lost 4 bases, the J end lost 5 bases, and 17 bases lay between the germline ends. The germline CDR1 and CDR2 sequences are SGHAT and FQNNGV.

The rearrangement links TRBV27 to TRBJ2-7; 12 bases are a match to TRBD2. Germline CDR1 and CDR2: MNHEY and SMNVEV (reference sequence). The CDR3 covers 15 residues. V shed 1 base and J 9 bases; nucleotides not matched to a gene: 7. This chain's CDR3 is CASSLYSSGRAAQYF. DNA of the CDR3: TGTGCCAGCAGTTTATATTCTAGCGGGAGGGCCGCGCAGTACTTC.

The gene calls are TRBV18 and TRBJ1-1, with unresolved D. The CDR3 loop spans 13 amino acids. Germline lookup yields CDR1 KGHSH and CDR2 LQKENI. Trimming took off 6 bases at V and 3 bases at J, with 11 bases between the two ends. CDR3 DNA: TGTGCCAGCTCGCCCCGGGGTGACACTGAAGCTTTCTTT. Translation: CASSPRGDTEAFF.

The J gene is TRBJ2-6, the V gene TRBV5-1, with 8 positions matching TRBD2. Germline V gives CDR1 SGHRS, CDR2 YFSETQ. Unmatched junction bases numbered 6, after V lost 1 base and J lost 0 bases. The CDR3 is 18 amino acids. CDR3 residues: CASSLRLASSSGANVLTF. In nucleotides, the CDR3 is TGCGCCAGCAGCTTGAGACTAGCGTCTAGCTCTGGGGCCAACGTCCTGACTTTC.

CDR3: CASSPTSGHTRYEQYF. The CDR3 DNA follows: TGTGCCAGCAGCCCAACTAGCGGGCACACCCGCTACGAGCAGTACTTC. The chain couples TRBV7-9 to TRBJ2-7, with 9 positions matching TRBD2. The CDR3 extends over 16 amino acids. The V gene end was trimmed by 5 bases and the J gene end by 3 bases; junction bases not matched to a gene: 11. Per germline, CDR1 SEHNR and CDR2 FQNEAQ (reference sequence).

This chain joins TRBV28 and TRBJ2-3; 10 bases are a match to TRBD2. The length of the CDR3 is 19 residues. Germline trimming cut 2 bases from V and 4 bases from J; bases unmatched to any gene: 15. CDR1 and CDR2 (germline): MDHEN, SYDVKM. The CDR3 sequence is CASSLGEMSGRAMADTQYF. DNA for the CDR3: TGTGCCAGCAGTTTAGGAGAGATGAGCGGGAGGGCCATGGCAGATACGCAGTATTTT.

This clone was seen a few times. V usage is TRBV19 and J usage is TRBJ1-2; weak D call: TRBD1 (6 bases). Trimming pared 3 bases from V and 1 base from J, leaving 12 bases between. The CDR3 is 15 residues long. Germline CDR1 reads LNHDA; CDR2 reads SQIVND (reference sequence). The CDR3 coding sequence is TGTGCCAGTAGTATCGGGGACAACGGTAACTATGGCTACACCTTC. Translation: CASSIGDNGNYGYTF.

The rearrangement links TRBV10-2 to TRBJ1-1; D remains unclear. The V end was cut by 2 bases, the J end by 5 bases, with 9 bases between. The CDR3 extends over 13 amino acids. Germline CDR1 is WSHSY and CDR2 is SAAADI. This CDR3 reads CASSEGSGTEAFF. Here the CDR3 DNA reads TGCGCCAGCAGTGAGGGCTCGGGGACTGAAGCTTTCTTT.

The chain carries TRBV7-2 and TRBJ2-7; 10 bases fit TRBD2. The CDR3 sequence is 15 residues long. V trimming: 2 bases; J trimming: 2 bases; junction bases outside the gene matches: 3. Germline CDR1 is SGHTA and CDR2 is FQGNSA. The CDR3 bases are TGTGCCAGCAGCTTATCACTAGCGGGAACCTACGAGCAGTACTTC. Translation gives CASSLSLAGTYEQYF.

This rearrangement joins TRBV7-2 to TRBJ2-7, with D possibly matching TRBD1 (6 bases). V lost 3 bases and J 1 base, leaving 13 bases between the germline ends. The CDR3 extends over 15 amino acids. Germline V gives CDR1 SGHTA, CDR2 FQGNSA. In DNA form, the CDR3 reads TGTGCCAGCAGCTTCCCCCCGACAGGTTCCTACGAGCAGTACTTC. Translation: CASSFPPTGSYEQYF.

This CDR3 reads CASSSWGTSAYEQYF. The CDR3 DNA reads TGTGCCAGCAGCTCTTGGGGGACTAGCGCCTACGAGCAGTACTTC. This rearrangement joins TRBV9 to TRBJ2-7, with TRBD2 matching over 10 bases. CDR1 and CDR2 from the germline V gene are SGDLS and YYNGEE. The CDR3 contains 15 residues. With V trimmed by 4 bases and J by 2 bases, 6 bases remained unmatched.

The rearrangement uses TRBV28 and TRBJ2-7, with D tentatively TRBD1 (5 bases). Trimming shortened V by 5 bases and J by 11 bases, and 16 bases separated the two germline ends. This CDR3 is built from 12 residues. Germline CDR1 reads MDHEN; CDR2 reads SYDVKM. CDR3 sequence (DNA): TGTGCCAGCAGTGGCCCGACAGCCTCGAAGTACTTC. Translated, it gives CASSGPTASKYF.

The chain has TRBV7-9 and TRBJ2-7; D is possibly TRBD2 (6 bases). This CDR3 spans 14 amino acids. Germline-derived CDR1 and CDR2 are SEHNR and FQNEAQ (reference sequence). V lost 5 bases and J lost 3, with 14 bases in between. CDR3 coding DNA: TGTGCCAGCAGCCCGCGTAGCGGACTCTACGAGCAGTACTTC. Translating gives CASSPRSGLYEQYF.

The sample holds one count of this clone. The chain joins TRBV6-9 to TRBJ2-1; D is possibly TRBD1 (6 bases). CDR1 is MNHGY and CDR2 is SVAAGI in the germline V gene. CDR3 length equals 10 residues. V was clipped by 10 bases and J by 16 bases, with 17 bases between them. The CDR3 reads CAIPAQGPFF. The CDR3 nucleotides are TGTGCCATCCCCGCTCAGGGGCCATTCTTC.